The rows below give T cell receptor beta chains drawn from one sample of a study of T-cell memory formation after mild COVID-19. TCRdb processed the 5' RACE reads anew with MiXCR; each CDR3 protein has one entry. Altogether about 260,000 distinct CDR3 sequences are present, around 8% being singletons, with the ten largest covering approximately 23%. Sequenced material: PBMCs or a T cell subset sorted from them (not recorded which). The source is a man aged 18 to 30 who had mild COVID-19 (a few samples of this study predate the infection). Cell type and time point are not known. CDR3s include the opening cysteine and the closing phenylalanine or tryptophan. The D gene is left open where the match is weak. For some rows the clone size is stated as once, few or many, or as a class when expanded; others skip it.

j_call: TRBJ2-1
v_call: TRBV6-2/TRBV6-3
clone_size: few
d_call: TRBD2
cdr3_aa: CASSSSGGRYEQFF
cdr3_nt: TGTGCCAGCAGCAGTAGCGGGGGGCGGTATGAGCAGTTCTTC

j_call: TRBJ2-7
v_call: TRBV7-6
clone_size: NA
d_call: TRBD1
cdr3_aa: CASSLASQDRGYEQYF
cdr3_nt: TGTGCCAGCAGCTTAGCTTCCCAGGACAGGGGGTACGAGCAGTACTTC

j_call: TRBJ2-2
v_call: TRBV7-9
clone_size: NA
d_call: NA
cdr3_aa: CASTLGGSVTGELFF
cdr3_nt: TGTGCCAGCACCCTAGGGGGGTCGGTCACCGGGGAGCTGTTTTTT

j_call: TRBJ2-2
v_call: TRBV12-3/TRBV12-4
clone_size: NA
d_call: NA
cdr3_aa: CASSRVSGELFF
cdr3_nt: TGTGCCAGCTCAAGGGTCTCCGGGGAGCTGTTTTTT

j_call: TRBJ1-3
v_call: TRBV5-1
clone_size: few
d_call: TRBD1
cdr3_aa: CASSLEGQGNTIYF
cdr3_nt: TGCGCCAGCAGCTTGGAGGGACAGGGAAACACCATATATTTT

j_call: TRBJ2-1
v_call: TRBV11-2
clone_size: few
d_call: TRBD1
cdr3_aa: CASSDIWGQGNEQFF
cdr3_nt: TGTGCCAGCAGCGATATATGGGGACAGGGTAATGAGCAGTTCTTC

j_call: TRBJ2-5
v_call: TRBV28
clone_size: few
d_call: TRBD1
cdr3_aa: CASNSGTVGAQETQYF
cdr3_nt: TGTGCCAGCAACTCCGGGACAGTCGGGGCTCAAGAGACCCAGTACTTC

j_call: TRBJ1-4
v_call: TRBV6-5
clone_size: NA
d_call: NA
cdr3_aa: CASSWSLAHYDEKLFF
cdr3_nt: TGTGCCAGCAGTTGGAGCCTGGCCCACTACGATGAAAAACTGTTTTTT

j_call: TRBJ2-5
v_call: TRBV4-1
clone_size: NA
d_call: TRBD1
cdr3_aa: CASSSRTGPLGETQYF
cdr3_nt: TGCGCCAGCAGCTCGCGGACAGGTCCGCTTGGGGAGACCCAGTACTTC

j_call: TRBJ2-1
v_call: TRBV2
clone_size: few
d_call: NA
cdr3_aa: CATAGSVGNEQFF
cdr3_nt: TGTGCCACCGCGGGGAGTGTGGGAAATGAGCAGTTCTTC

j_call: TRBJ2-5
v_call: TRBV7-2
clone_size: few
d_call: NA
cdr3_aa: CASSPVADPSRTQYF
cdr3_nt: TGTGCCAGCAGCCCAGTGGCAGATCCCTCTCGGACCCAGTACTTC

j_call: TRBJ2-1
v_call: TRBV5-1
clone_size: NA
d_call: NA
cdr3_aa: CASSPGLSLAGSFNEQFF
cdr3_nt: TGCGCCAGCAGCCCGGGTCTGTCACTGGCAGGGTCCTTCAATGAGCAGTTCTTC

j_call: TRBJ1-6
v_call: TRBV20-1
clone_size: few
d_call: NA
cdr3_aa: CSAQTDLGSYNSPLHF
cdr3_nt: TGCAGTGCACAGACAGATTTGGGCTCCTATAATTCACCCCTCCACTTT

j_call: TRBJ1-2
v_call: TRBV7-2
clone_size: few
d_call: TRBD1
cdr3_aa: CASSVPGTGYIGYTF
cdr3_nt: TGTGCCAGCAGCGTTCCCGGGACAGGGTATATCGGCTACACCTTC

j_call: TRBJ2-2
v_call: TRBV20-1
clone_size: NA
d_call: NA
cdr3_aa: CSARTREGGNTGELFF
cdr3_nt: TGCAGTGCTAGAACCCGCGAGGGGGGAAACACCGGGGAGCTGTTTTTT

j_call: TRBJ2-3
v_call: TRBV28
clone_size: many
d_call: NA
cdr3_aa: CAIQPGSTDTQYF
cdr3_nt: TGTGCCATCCAACCCGGTAGCACAGATACGCAGTATTTT

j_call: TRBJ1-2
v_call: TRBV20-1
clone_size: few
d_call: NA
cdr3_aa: CSASLRANYGYTF
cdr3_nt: TGCAGTGCTAGCCTCAGAGCTAACTATGGCTACACCTTC

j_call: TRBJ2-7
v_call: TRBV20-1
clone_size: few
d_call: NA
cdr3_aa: CSAMDIGTEVF
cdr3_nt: TGCAGTGCTATGGATATCGGGACGGAAGTTTTC

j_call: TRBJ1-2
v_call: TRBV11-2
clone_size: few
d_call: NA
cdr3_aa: CASSEQNGASYGYTF
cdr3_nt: TGTGCCAGCAGCGAACAAAATGGAGCCAGCTATGGCTACACCTTC

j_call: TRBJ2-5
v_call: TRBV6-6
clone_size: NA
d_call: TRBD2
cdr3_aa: CASRLGASGGQETQYF
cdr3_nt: TGTGCCAGCAGGTTGGGGGCTAGCGGGGGCCAAGAGACCCAGTACTTC